Presented here are 20 T cell receptor beta chains from one specimen sequenced in a study of T cell responses to AZD1222 COVID-19 vaccine (dated by TCRdb to about 2021). Per the publication, the time point label means: about 28 days (+/-7) after the second vaccine dose. Library method: the immunoSEQ multiplex PCR assay. Here the immuneACCESS table is served through TCRdb, limited to in-frame sequences with V and J called. Missing clones are a known gap in these copies; in checked studies unresolved V genes cover under half, and the rest lacks a known reason. The sample records over 45,000 clones, about 91% of which are singletons. 5.3% of the sample is in the top ten clones. The sample here was peripheral blood, taken 28 days after the second AZD1222 dose. Source of these receptors: an adult who received the AZD1222 COVID-19 vaccine.

The chain has TRBV28 and TRBJ1-2, with D possibly matching TRBD1 (6 bases). CDR1 and CDR2 from the germline V gene are MDHEN and SYDVKM. CDR3 length: 13 amino acids. Trimming stripped 3 bases from V and 6 bases from J, with 11 bases between. CDR3 DNA sequence: TGTGCCAGCAGTTTTGGGACACAGAATGGCTACACCTTC. This translates into CASSFGTQNGYTF.

V usage is TRBV7-8 and J usage is TRBJ2-3; the match to TRBD2 covers 8 bases. The V gene end was trimmed by 6 bases and the J gene end by 0 bases; junction bases not matched to a gene: 5. Germline lookup yields CDR1 SGHVS and CDR2 FQNEAQ. This CDR3 is 15 amino acids long. CDR3 sequence (DNA): TGTGCCAGCAGGGACATAGCGGGGAGCACAGATACGCAGTATTTT. This codes for CASRDIAGSTDTQYF.

This clone has a single count. V is TRBV19 and J is TRBJ1-5; TRBD1 aligns across 7 bases. Germline assignment: CDR1 LNHDA and CDR2 SQIVND (reference sequence). The CDR3 spans 13 residues. Trimming took 4 bases from V and 12 from J; bases not matched to a gene: 9. CDR3 coding DNA: TGTGCCAGTAGTACGACAGGGAAGACGAACCAGCATTTT. Translated, it gives CASSTTGKTNQHF.

J is TRBJ2-6 and V is TRBV14; D may be TRBD1 (6 bases). Germline V gene lookup returns CDR1 SGHDN and CDR2 FVKESK. The CDR3 totals 14 residues. Trimming cost V 6 bases and J 0 bases, with 6 bases left between them. The CDR3 DNA is TGTGCCAGCAGGGACAGCTCTGGGGCCAACGTCCTGACTTTC. It translates to CASRDSSGANVLTF. Using reference TRBV14 and TRBJ2-6 for the parts outside the CDR3, the full variable domain is EAGVTQFPSHSVIEKGQTVTLRCDPISGHDNLYWYRRVMGKEIKFLLHFVKESKQDESGMPNNRFLAERTGGTYSTLKVQPAELEDSGVYFCASRDSSGANVLTFGAGSRLTVL.

A few counts support this clone. The CDR3 region is CASSRGNYEQYF. In DNA form, the CDR3 reads TGTGCCAGCAGCCGAGGGAACTACGAGCAGTACTTC. This chain connects TRBV7-9 to TRBJ2-7, with D tentatively TRBD2 (5 bases). Trimming stripped 5 bases from V and 3 bases from J, with 8 bases between. The CDR3 covers 12 residues. Germline CDR1 is SEHNR and CDR2 is FQNEAQ (reference sequence).

This CDR3 is CASSQERQGGRNSPLHF. The CDR3 nucleotides read TGCGCCAGCAGCCAAGAAAGACAGGGTGGGAGGAATTCACCCCTCCACTTT. The V call is TRBV4-1, the J call TRBJ1-6, with 7 bases matching TRBD1. CDR1 MGHRA and CDR2 YSYEKL come from the germline V gene. V gave up 0 bases and J gave up 7 bases; unmatched junction bases: 9. CDR3 length: 17 amino acids.

The chain links TRBV19 to TRBJ1-3; unclear D gene. Trimming stripped 3 bases from V and 4 bases from J, with 7 bases between. The CDR3 totals 13 residues. CDR1 is LNHDA and CDR2 is SQIVND in the germline V gene (reference sequence). The CDR3 DNA is TGTGCCAGTAGTATTCAAGCCGGAAACACCATATATTTT. Residues: CASSIQAGNTIYF.

The rearrangement uses TRBV28 and TRBJ2-1; 11 bases match TRBD1. This CDR3 has 15 residues. CDR1 is MDHEN, CDR2 SYDVKM, per germline. Trimming cost V 3 bases and J 9 bases; bases outside gene matches: 7. CDR3 DNA: TGTGCCAGCAGTTTCTGGAGGACAGGGGGCAGTGAGCAGTTCTTC. This codes for CASSFWRTGGSEQFF.

The chain recombines TRBV7-9 with TRBJ2-7; TRBD2 is a possible D gene (5 bases). CDR3 size: 14 residues. The V gene's germline CDR1 is SEHNR and CDR2 FQNEAQ (reference sequence). The V gene lost 5 bases and the J gene lost 1 base, with 12 bases spanning the gap. In nucleotides, the CDR3 is TGTGCCAGCAGCCTAAGTACTAGTTCCTACGAGCAGTACTTC. Its protein product is CASSLSTSSYEQYF.

This chain joins TRBV2 and TRBJ2-3; D tentatively reads TRBD1 or TRBD2 (5 bases each). This CDR3 contains 13 residues. Trimming shortened V by 8 bases and J by 6 bases, and 15 bases separated the two germline ends. Germline CDR1 is SNHLY and CDR2 is FYNNEI. The CDR3 region has the DNA TGTGCCAGCTCCCTTGGGGGTATGGATACGCAGTATTTT. This sequence encodes CASSLGGMDTQYF.

The gene calls are TRBV6-1 and TRBJ2-7; D call uncertain. Per the germline V gene, CDR1 is MNHNS and CDR2 is SASEGT. Between the trimmed V and J ends, which lost 2 bases and 1 base, there was a span of 9 bases. The CDR3 has 14 residues. The chain's CDR3 is CASSESLASYEQYF. The CDR3 coding sequence is TGTGCCAGCAGTGAAAGCTTGGCATCCTACGAGCAGTACTTC.

The V call is TRBV28, the J call TRBJ1-2; the match to TRBD1 covers 8 bases. Germline CDR1 reads MDHEN; CDR2 reads SYDVKM. The trim removed 3 bases at V and 7 bases at J, leaving 4 bases unmatched. This CDR3 has 13 amino acids. CDR3 sequence (DNA): TGTGCCAGCAGTTTCCAGGGGGCGGGTGGCTACACCTTC. Amino acid sequence: CASSFQGAGGYTF.

The rearrangement uses TRBV28 and TRBJ2-7; no clear D gene. The CDR3 covers 12 residues. Per germline, CDR1 MDHEN and CDR2 SYDVKM. The V and J ends lost 3 bases and 6 bases respectively, with 9 bases between them. CDR3 in amino acids: CASSFLRGEQYF. The CDR3 bases are TGTGCCAGCAGTTTCCTGAGAGGCGAGCAGTACTTC.

The J gene is TRBJ2-7, the V gene TRBV18; 7 bases are shared with TRBD1. The CDR3 contains 14 residues. Germline lookup yields CDR1 KGHSH and CDR2 LQKENI. With 3 bases clipped from V and 4 bases from J, the junction kept 6 bases outside the gene matches. In DNA form, the CDR3 reads TGTGCCAGCTCACCCGCGGACAGGCGGTACGAGCAGTACTTC. This gives the protein CASSPADRRYEQYF. Combining the CDR3 with reference TRBV18 and TRBJ2-7 gives the whole variable domain NAGVMQNPRHLVRRRGQEARLRCSPMKGHSHVYWYRQLPEEGLKFMVYLQKENIIDESGMPKERFSAEFPKEGPSILRIQQVVRGDSAAYFCASSPADRRYEQYFGPGTRLTVT.

The chain combines TRBV6-5 with TRBJ2-7; 8 bases match TRBD1. Germline V gene lookup returns CDR1 MNHEY and CDR2 SVGAGI. Trimming took 4 bases from V and 6 from J; bases not matched to a gene: 8. This CDR3 spans 14 amino acids. CDR3 DNA sequence: TGTGCCAGCAGTTCGTCAGGGGGCTCAAGCGAGCAGTACTTC. Translation gives CASSSSGGSSEQYF.

With respect to this clone: The germline gene is not matched at one end of the junction; a read error may be the cause. The V and J genes are TRBV7-3 and TRBJ2-2; 16 nucleotides agree with TRBD2. The CDR3 covers 21 residues. In germline, CDR1 is SGHTA, CDR2 FQGTGA. The CDR3 is CASSLTREGLAGGPGTGELFF. CDR3 DNA sequence: TGTGCCAGCAGCCTAACAAGAGAGGGACTAGCGGGGGGGCCTGGCACCGGGGAGCTGTTTTTT.

The CDR3, as DNA: TGTGCCAGCAGCTCAGGGGGGGCCGGGGAGCTGTTTTTT. It specifies CASSSGGAGELFF. The rearrangement uses TRBV11-3 and TRBJ2-2; the D gene could be TRBD1 or TRBD2 (7 bases each). CDR3 length: 13 amino acids. Germline assignment: CDR1 SGHNT and CDR2 YENEEA. Trimming left V 4 bases short and J 6 bases short, with 9 bases between.

The chain combines TRBV28 with TRBJ2-7; D perhaps matches TRBD1 (6 bases). Germline V gene lookup returns CDR1 MDHEN and CDR2 SYDVKM. Trimming took 5 bases from V and 0 from J, leaving 14 bases between them. This CDR3 comprises 15 residues. The CDR3 nucleotides read TGTGCCAGCAGTCCCCGGGACACCTTCTCCTACGAGCAGTACTTC. It encodes CASSPRDTFSYEQYF. The variable domain in full, with the rest retrieved from reference TRBV28 and TRBJ2-7, is DVKVTQSSRYLVKRTGEKVFLECVQDMDHENMFWYRQDPGLGLRLIYFSYDVKMKEKGDIPEGYSVSREKKERFSLILESASTNQTSMYLCASSPRDTFSYEQYFGPGTRLTVT.

The table lists this clone with a count of one. This chain joins TRBV28 and TRBJ2-7; 10 bases line up with TRBD2. V lost 3 bases and J lost 4; bases outside the gene matches: 9. Germline assignment: CDR1 MDHEN and CDR2 SYDVKM. The CDR3 has 16 amino acids. The CDR3 DNA follows: TGTGCCAGCAGTTTGATTTCTGGACTAGCGGTATACGAGCAGTACTTC. Amino acids: CASSLISGLAVYEQYF.

The chain employs TRBV7-8 and TRBJ1-2; D not certain. V was pared by 5 bases and J by 4 bases, with 17 bases between. The V gene's germline CDR1 is SGHVS and CDR2 FQNEAQ. The CDR3 runs to 15 residues. The CDR3 DNA follows: TGTGCCAGCAGCCCTCGGACGGGTGCTGGCTATGGCTACACCTTC. Encoded protein: CASSPRTGAGYGYTF.